Following are 25 T cell receptor beta chains from one sample sequenced in a study of PD-L1 blockade in urothelial cancer. Time point indicated: pretreatment peripheral blood. Produced via immunoSEQ multiplex PCR; TCRdb's table is partial and in-frame only. The sample yields under 70,000 clones, over 75% seen once. The sample consisted of PBMCs, taken around atezolizumab (anti-PD-L1) treatment. The source is a man aged 65 to 85 with urothelial cancer.

This chain joins TRBV28 and TRBJ2-1; 9 nucleotides match TRBD1. Germline values: CDR1 MDHEN, CDR2 SYDVKM. The CDR3 runs 15 residues. Losses at the gene ends were 4 bases for V and 7 bases for J; bases not matched to a gene: 8. The CDR3, as DNA: TGTGCCAGCAGTTCGCCGGGGACAGGGAAAAATGAGCAGTTCTTC. It encodes CASSSPGTGKNEQFF.

This chain connects TRBV7-6 to TRBJ2-2; D call uncertain. In germline, CDR1 is SGHVS, CDR2 FNYEAQ. The CDR3 contains 12 residues. The ends were cut back, 4 bases at V and 5 bases at J, with 5 bases in the middle. CDR3 protein: CASSSGTGELFF. The CDR3 coding sequence is TGTGCCAGCAGCTCCGGGACCGGGGAGCTGTTTTTT.

The V gene is TRBV6-1, the J gene TRBJ1-5; D possibly corresponds to TRBD1 (6 bases). The CDR3 is made up of 15 amino acids. The V gene lost 3 bases and the J gene lost 3 bases, with 12 bases spanning the gap. Per the germline V gene, CDR1 is MNHNS and CDR2 is SASEGT. For the CDR3, the DNA is TGTGCCAGCAGTGACTGGGCAGGGGACAATCAGCCCCAGCATTTT. It translates to CASSDWAGDNQPQHF.

J is TRBJ2-1 and V is TRBV11-2, with TRBD2 matching over 12 bases. This CDR3 spans 15 amino acids. Germline assignment: CDR1 SGHAT and CDR2 FQNNGV. Unmatched junction bases numbered 1, after V lost 0 bases and J lost 7 bases. CDR3 nucleotide sequence: TGTGCCAGCAGCTTAGAACTAGCGGGAGGTAATGAGCAGTTCTTC. It specifies CASSLELAGGNEQFF.

CDR3 protein: CASSGEAGAYNEQFF. CDR3 nucleotide sequence: TGTGCCAGCAGTGGAGAAGCGGGAGCGTACAATGAGCAGTTCTTC. The chain is built from TRBV6-4 and TRBJ2-1, with 8 nucleotides matching TRBD2. The germline CDR1 and CDR2 sequences are MRHNA and SNTAGT. The J segment lost 4 bases and the V segment lost 4 bases, leaving 6 bases of the junction unmatched. CDR3 length: 15 residues.

This clone has only a few counts. The chain couples TRBV4-3 to TRBJ2-7, with TRBD1 identical over 8 bases. V dropped 3 bases and J dropped 2; count of bases not matched to a gene: 3. Per germline, CDR1 LGHNA and CDR2 YSLEER. This CDR3 is 14 amino acids long. The CDR3 here is CASSQDRATYEQYF. CDR3 in DNA: TGCGCCAGCAGCCAGGACAGGGCAACCTACGAGCAGTACTTC.

The chain joins TRBV4-2 to TRBJ2-7, with TRBD2 as a possible D gene (5 bases). The V gene lost 0 bases and the J gene lost 2 bases, with 5 bases spanning the gap. The CDR3 sequence is 13 residues long. Germline lookup yields CDR1 LGHNA and CDR2 YNFKEQ. DNA for the CDR3: TGTGCCAGCAGCCAAGAGGGAGCCTACGAGCAGTACTTC. It is translated as CASSQEGAYEQYF.

The chain couples TRBV11-1 to TRBJ2-7; D is uncertain. The CDR3 is made up of 12 amino acids. V was cut by 5 bases and J by 2 bases, with 7 bases left in between. The germline gives CDR1 SGHAT, CDR2 FQDESV (reference sequence). This CDR3 is CASSQLAYEQYF. CDR3 nucleotide sequence: TGTGCCAGCAGCCAATTAGCCTACGAGCAGTACTTC. Full variable domain (remainder filled in from reference TRBV11-1 and TRBJ2-7): EAEVAQSPRYKITEKSQAVAFWCDPISGHATLYWYRQILGQGPELLVQFQDESVVDDSQLPKDRFSAERLKGVDSTLKIQPAELGDSAMYLCASSQLAYEQYFGPGTRLTVT.

This clone was seen once. The chain links TRBV6-6 to TRBJ2-2; 8 nucleotides line up with TRBD2. The V and J ends lost 7 bases and 6 bases, in that order; junction bases with no gene match: 7. Per germline, CDR1 MNHNY and CDR2 SVGAGI (reference sequence). The CDR3 extends over 14 amino acids. The CDR3 DNA is TGTGCCAGCACGGGGGTAGCGGGGCCCGGGGAGCTGTTTTTT. Its translation is CASTGVAGPGELFF.

The chain recombines TRBV7-9 with TRBJ2-1; 11 bases align to TRBD2. V lost 1 base to trimming and J lost 9 bases; unmatched junction nucleotides: 2. The CDR3 consists of 14 residues. The germline CDR1 and CDR2 sequences are SEHNR and FQNEAQ (reference sequence). The CDR3 loop reads CASSLVGTSGEQFF. The CDR3 DNA reads as TGTGCCAGCAGCTTAGTCGGGACTAGCGGTGAGCAGTTCTTC.

This chain links TRBV5-1 with TRBJ2-7; D is perhaps TRBD2 (5 bases). The CDR3 has 14 amino acids. Trimming left V 0 bases short and J 5 bases short, with 12 bases between. The germline V gene has CDR1 SGHRS and CDR2 YFSETQ. The CDR3 region is CASSLGGSSNEQYF. For the CDR3, the DNA is TGCGCCAGCAGCTTGGGTGGGAGTAGCAACGAGCAGTACTTC.

The J gene is TRBJ2-7, the V gene TRBV4-3, with D unresolved. V shed 0 bases and J shed 4 bases, with 10 bases lying between them. Germline V gene data show CDR1 as LGHNA and CDR2 as YSLEER. The CDR3 has 14 residues. The CDR3 reads CASSQDVVSYEQYF. The CDR3 nucleotides read TGCGCCAGCAGCCAAGATGTCGTTTCGTACGAGCAGTACTTC.

The chain joins TRBV7-9 to TRBJ2-5, with D perhaps TRBD1 (5 bases). V was cut by 1 base and J by 2 bases, with 17 bases left in between. This CDR3 spans 17 amino acids. CDR1 is SEHNR, CDR2 FQNEAQ, per germline (reference sequence). The CDR3 region has the DNA TGTGCCAGCAGCTTAGGGGTTTACGTGGACACTCAAGAGACCCAGTACTTC. It specifies CASSLGVYVDTQETQYF.

The chain has TRBV28 and TRBJ2-1, with TRBD1 matching over 7 bases. The V gene end was trimmed by 6 bases and the J gene end by 9 bases; junction bases not matched to a gene: 14. This CDR3 has 15 residues. Germline CDR1 and CDR2: MDHEN and SYDVKM. This chain's CDR3 is CASSPGTDQGREQFF. CDR3 nucleotide sequence: TGTGCCAGCAGCCCGGGGACAGACCAAGGGCGTGAGCAGTTCTTC.

This chain uses TRBV4-2 with TRBJ1-1; TRBD1 aligns across 8 bases. CDR3 length: 16 amino acids. After removal of 4 bases from V and 3 bases from J, the junction contained 10 bases not matched to a gene. The germline V gene encodes CDR1 LGHNA and CDR2 YNFKEQ. CDR3 coding DNA: TGTGCCAGCAGCCCCAGGACAGGGAACTTCTACACTGAAGCTTTCTTT. It yields the protein CASSPRTGNFYTEAFF.

The chain recombines TRBV7-8 with TRBJ2-5; D remains unclear. V lost 1 base and J lost 0, with 9 bases in between. CDR1 SGHVS and CDR2 FQNEAQ come from the germline V gene. The CDR3 is made up of 15 amino acids. CDR3 bases: TGTGCCAGCAGCTTAGGGTCTGGAGACCAAGAGACCCAGTACTTC. Protein product: CASSLGSGDQETQYF.

This chain links TRBV4-1 with TRBJ1-5; D gene ambiguous. Between the trimmed V and J ends, which lost 1 base and 2 bases, there was a span of 6 bases. This CDR3 region has 14 residues. Germline V lookup: CDR1 MGHRA, CDR2 YSYEKL. CDR3: CASSQVGRNQPQHF. In DNA form, the CDR3 reads TGCGCCAGCAGCCAAGTTGGCCGCAATCAGCCCCAGCATTTT.

As DNA, the CDR3 is TGCGCCAGCAGCCATATAAAGGTTGCGGGGACTAGCGGCACAGATACGCAGTATTTT. This sequence encodes CASSHIKVAGTSGTDTQYF. V and J are TRBV4-3 and TRBJ2-3, with 10 nucleotides matching TRBD2. The V segment lost 3 bases and the J segment 1 base; nucleotides outside the gene matches: 13. The germline CDR1 and CDR2 sequences are LGHNA and YSLEER. This CDR3 comprises 19 residues.

The chain links TRBV6-1 to TRBJ2-2; possibly TRBD1 for D (5 bases). V gave up 5 bases and J gave up 2 bases, with 9 bases separating them. Germline lookup yields CDR1 MNHNS and CDR2 SASEGT. This CDR3 spans 14 amino acids. The CDR3 protein is CASSIQVNTGELFF. DNA for the CDR3: TGTGCCAGCAGTATACAGGTTAACACCGGGGAGCTGTTTTTT.

J is TRBJ2-7 and V is TRBV5-6; D not resolved. V was trimmed by 4 bases and J by 0 bases, leaving 2 bases between them. Germline V CDR1 and CDR2: SGHDT, YYEEEE. The CDR3 has 11 amino acids. The CDR3 loop reads CASSRSYEQYF. The CDR3 DNA follows: TGTGCCAGCAGCCGCTCCTACGAGCAGTACTTC.

This clone was counted a single time. This chain links TRBV6-5 with TRBJ1-5; D unclear. The CDR3 spans 14 residues. V dropped 0 bases and J dropped 7 bases, with 10 bases sitting between them. Germline CDR1 MNHEY, CDR2 SVGAGI. The CDR3 spells CASSYSSSGQPQHF. CDR3 nucleotide sequence: TGTGCCAGCAGTTACTCGAGTTCGGGGCAGCCCCAGCATTTT.

The V gene is TRBV20-1, the J gene TRBJ2-7; D is unresolved. V lost 6 bases to trimming and J lost 10 bases, with 16 bases between them. This CDR3 has 11 residues. Looked up from germline, CDR1 is DFQATT and CDR2 is SNEGSKA (reference sequence). CDR3 coding DNA: TGCAGTGCCAGACTGGAGTTGGATCAGTACTTC. Protein sequence: CSARLELDQYF.

The chain uses TRBV7-9 and TRBJ2-1; 10 bases line up with TRBD2. Germline values: CDR1 SEHNR, CDR2 FQNEAQ (reference sequence). V lost 4 bases, J lost 2 bases, and 5 bases stayed unmatched. The CDR3 runs 16 residues. The CDR3 DNA follows: TGTGCCAGCAGCTCCCTGACTAGCGGGCCCTACAATGAGCAGTTCTTC. Residues: CASSSLTSGPYNEQFF.

This chain connects TRBV6-1 to TRBJ2-5; 7 bases match TRBD1. CDR3 length equals 14 residues. The J segment lost 2 bases and the V segment lost 4 bases, leaving 4 bases of the junction unmatched. Germline CDR1 is MNHNS and CDR2 is SASEGT. CDR3 nucleotide sequence: TGTGCCAGCAGTGTGGGGACAGTACAAGAGACCCAGTACTTC. Translated: CASSVGTVQETQYF.

The chain is built from TRBV19 and TRBJ2-1, with 8 bases matching TRBD2. CDR3 length: 15 residues. Per germline, CDR1 LNHDA and CDR2 SQIVND (reference sequence). The V and J ends lost 7 bases and 4 bases, in that order; junction bases with no gene match: 9. Written as DNA, the CDR3 is TGTGCCAGTACCCGAGCGGGGGACATTTACAATGAGCAGTTCTTC. It translates to CASTRAGDIYNEQFF.